These 32 T cell receptor beta chains originate from one sample sequenced in a study of T cells in Graves' hyperthyroidism and ophthalmopathy. RNA transcripts provided the source from which TCR beta CDR3 regions were amplified. A set of HTBI primers served as the primers for a first-round RT-PCR of the TCR CDR3. TCRdb itself ran the multiplex PCR reads through MiXCR, one entry per CDR3 protein. Of nearly 750,000 distinct CDR3 sequences in the sample, 35% were seen once. Sequencing was performed on blood. All receptors come from a woman aged 40 to 55 with Graves' hyperthyroidism.

Remarks on this clonotype: The junction shows a germline mismatch at one end, possibly a read error. The chain has TRBV12-3 or TRBV12-4 and TRBJ1-1; 8 bases are shared with TRBD1. The CDR3 runs to 14 residues. The DNA for the CDR3 is TGTGCCGGCAGGAAACAGGGGGTGAACACTGAAGCTTTCTTT. Protein sequence: CAGRKQGVNTEAFF.

The chain combines TRBV6-5 with TRBJ1-4, with unresolved D. V was shortened by 8 bases and J by 0 bases, with 16 bases between the two germline ends. Germline CDR1 reads MNHEY; CDR2 reads SVGAGI. This CDR3 comprises 16 residues. The CDR3 DNA sequence: TGTGCCAGCCGAGACGGGAAAGGTGCAACTAATGAAAAACTGTTTTTT. Amino acids: CASRDGKGATNEKLFF.

In its sample, this clonotype was seen once. This chain uses TRBV11-2 with TRBJ2-7, with 14 bases matching TRBD2. Per germline, CDR1 SGHAT and CDR2 FQNNGV. V lost 4 bases to trimming and J lost 0 bases; unmatched junction nucleotides: 5. This CDR3 contains 17 residues. CDR3: CASSSGTSGRISYEQYF. CDR3 nucleotide sequence: TGTGCCAGCAGCTCCGGGACTAGCGGGAGAATCTCCTACGAGCAGTACTTC.

This clonotype was counted many times. The chain carries TRBV9 and TRBJ1-1; D call uncertain. With 0 bases removed from V and 0 bases from J, the gap between germline ends came to 6 bases. CDR1 SGDLS and CDR2 YYNGEE come from the germline V gene. The CDR3 spans 14 residues. This CDR3 reads CASSVGVLNTEAFF. Written as DNA, the CDR3 is TGTGCCAGCAGCGTAGGCGTCTTGAACACTGAAGCTTTCTTT.

This clonotype was seen at least ten times. The chain is built from TRBV12-3 or TRBV12-4 and TRBJ1-5; TRBD1 might be the D (6 bases). V shed 5 bases and J shed 0 bases, with 11 bases lying between them. This CDR3 contains 15 residues. The CDR3 reads CASSRQDHSNQPQHF. The CDR3 nucleotides read TGTGCCAGCAGTCGACAGGACCATAGCAATCAGCCCCAGCATTTT.

The chain recombines TRBV6-1 with TRBJ1-1, with 12 bases lining up with TRBD1. Germline CDR1 reads MNHNS; CDR2 reads SASEGT. Unmatched junction bases numbered 9, after V lost 8 bases and J lost 5 bases. This CDR3 has 15 amino acids. The CDR3 DNA is TGTGCCAGCCCTTGGGGACAGGGGGCTATAACTGAAGCTTTCTTT. It encodes CASPWGQGAITEAFF.

This chain links TRBV20-1 with TRBJ2-2; perhaps D is TRBD1 or TRBD2 (6 bases each). Trimming removed 6 bases at V and 4 bases at J, with 21 bases between. The CDR3 is 16 residues long. The germline V gene has CDR1 DFQATT and CDR2 SNEGSKA (reference sequence). Here the CDR3 reads CSASDWGAQGTGELFF. In DNA form, the CDR3 reads TGCAGTGCGAGCGATTGGGGGGCGCAAGGCACCGGGGAGCTGTTTTTT.

About this clonotype itself: A much larger clone sits a single nucleotide away, making a read error possible. The chain carries TRBV7-2 and TRBJ2-5, with D hard to call. Germline CDR1 and CDR2: SGHTA and FQGNSA. The CDR3 covers 14 residues. CDR3 amino acids: CASSLRGTQEAQYF. Written as DNA, the CDR3 is TGTGCCAGCAGCTTAAGAGGCACTCAAGAGGCCCAGTACTTC.

Comments on this clonotype: Just one base apart from a much larger clone, this may be a read error. J is TRBJ1-5 and V is TRBV10-3; D remains unclear. CDR1 ENHRY and CDR2 SYGVKD come from the germline V gene. Trimming shortened V by 4 bases and J by 6 bases, and 7 bases separated the two germline ends. This CDR3 spans 12 amino acids. The CDR3, as DNA: TGTGCCATCAGTGGATGGAGTCAGCCCCAGCATTTT. This codes for CAISGWSQPQHF.

This clonotype was observed a handful of times. A single base separates this from a much larger clone, so it may be a read error. The rearrangement joins TRBV6-5 to TRBJ1-1, with D maybe TRBD1 (6 bases). Germline V gives CDR1 MNHEY, CDR2 SVGAGI. The CDR3 runs 13 residues. The CDR3 loop is CASSVTGNSEAFF. CDR3 DNA sequence: TGTGCCAGCAGCGTCACAGGGAACTCTGAAGCTTTCTTT.

About this clonotype: This may be a read error: a much more frequent sequence differs by one nucleotide. The chain couples TRBV24-1 to TRBJ1-5; D gene unclear. The ends were cut back, 3 bases at V and 1 base at J, with 3 bases in the middle. CDR1 and CDR2 from the germline V gene are KGHDR and SFDVKD. The CDR3 has 13 residues. The CDR3 sequence is CATSDRSNQPQHF. CDR3 DNA sequence: TGTGCCACCAGTGATCGGAGCAATCAGCCCCAGCATTTT.

The chain links TRBV29-1 to TRBJ1-1; tentatively, D is TRBD1 (5 bases). CDR1 SQVTM and CDR2 ANQGSEA come from the germline V gene. The CDR3 covers 12 residues. V gave up 7 bases and J gave up 5 bases, with 14 bases separating them. The CDR3 DNA follows: TGCAGCGGGTCCGGGGCTCGGACTGAAGCTTTCTTT. Translated: CSGSGARTEAFF.

This clonotype was counted only a few times. The V and J genes are TRBV20-1 and TRBJ2-7; weak D call: TRBD2 (6 bases). This CDR3 is 14 amino acids long. V lost 0 bases to trimming and J lost 4 bases, with 13 bases between them. Germline loops: CDR1 DFQATT, CDR2 SNEGSKA (reference sequence). The chain's CDR3 is CSAREGTASYEQYF. The CDR3 nucleotides read TGCAGTGCTAGAGAGGGGACTGCGTCATACGAGCAGTACTTC.

The table lists this clonotype with a few counts. The V gene is TRBV24-1, the J gene TRBJ2-5, with TRBD2 matching 9 bases. The CDR3 has 14 residues. The germline V gene has CDR1 KGHDR and CDR2 SFDVKD. The J segment lost 6 bases and the V segment lost 2 bases, leaving 3 bases of the junction unmatched. The CDR3 here is CATSDYSGGKTQYF. The DNA of the CDR3 is TGTGCCACCAGTGATTATAGCGGGGGTAAGACCCAGTACTTC.

This clonotype was observed at least ten times. The chain links TRBV10-3 to TRBJ1-5, with D tentatively TRBD1 (6 bases). V was pared by 2 bases and J by 1 base, with 21 bases between. This CDR3 spans 19 amino acids. CDR1 and CDR2 (germline): ENHRY, SYGVKD. For the CDR3, the DNA is TGTGCCATCAGTGAGGCACCGGGACAAAGGGGGGTAAGCAATCAGCCCCAGCATTTT. Amino acid sequence: CAISEAPGQRGVSNQPQHF.

The chain couples TRBV7-2 to TRBJ1-2; D may be TRBD1 (5 bases). The ends were cut back, 5 bases at V and 4 bases at J, with 17 bases in the middle. The V gene's germline CDR1 is SGHTA and CDR2 FQGNSA. This CDR3 spans 15 amino acids. CDR3 DNA sequence: TGTGCCAGCAGCCAAGGGTCGCAGCAGGGCTATGGCTACACCTTC. Translated: CASSQGSQQGYGYTF.

The J gene is TRBJ1-4, the V gene TRBV15; 9 bases align to TRBD1. The ends lost 0 bases at V and 7 bases at J; junction bases unmatched: 6. The CDR3 has 16 amino acids. Germline V gene data show CDR1 as LNHNV and CDR2 as YYDKDF (reference sequence). The CDR3 DNA reads TGTGCCACCAGCAGAGATTCCGGGACAGGGCTTGAAAAACTGTTTTTT. It is translated as CATSRDSGTGLEKLFF.

Notes on this clonotype: At one end the junction does not follow the germline gene, possibly because of a read error. This chain links TRBV29-1 with TRBJ2-7; 8 positions match TRBD1. Per germline, CDR1 SQVTM and CDR2 ANQGSEA. There are 11 residues in the CDR3. CDR3: CSVSTGDKKFF. The CDR3 DNA sequence: TGCAGCGTATCGACAGGGGATAAGAAGTTCTTC.

J is TRBJ2-7 and V is TRBV15; D call uncertain. Germline values: CDR1 LNHNV, CDR2 YYDKDF (reference sequence). Trimming removed 5 bases from V and 6 bases from J, with 17 bases in between. CDR3 length: 14 amino acids. The CDR3 loop is CATSGATRPCEQYF. Written as DNA, the CDR3 is TGTGCCACCAGCGGAGCCACCCGACCGTGCGAGCAGTACTTC.

This clonotype was counted many times. V and J are TRBV29-1 and TRBJ1-4, with 7 positions matching TRBD1. Germline loops: CDR1 SQVTM, CDR2 ANQGSEA. The junction had 3 bases not matched to a gene; V was cut back by 4 bases and J by 4 bases. The CDR3 consists of 13 residues. The CDR3 region is CSVAGQLNEKLFF. CDR3 bases: TGCAGCGTTGCGGGACAGCTTAATGAAAAACTGTTTTTT.

The chain recombines TRBV25-1 with TRBJ2-7, with 9 bases matching TRBD2. The CDR3 totals 13 residues. Germline V gene sequence: CDR1 MGHDK, CDR2 SYGVNS. The CDR3 bases are TGTGCTAGAGGACTAGCGCTAGACTACGAGCAGTACTTC. This codes for CARGLALDYEQYF.

There are many counts of this clonotype. The CDR3 DNA reads as TGCAGTGCTAGAGTAGGCTCGTCTAACACTGAAGCTTTCTTT. Residues: CSARVGSSNTEAFF. The genes are TRBV20-1 and TRBJ1-1; D unclear. V was cut by 1 base and J by 2 bases, with 11 bases left in between. This CDR3 spans 14 amino acids. From germline, CDR1 is DFQATT and CDR2 SNEGSKA (reference sequence).

This clonotype was recorded many times. V gene TRBV7-8 combines with J gene TRBJ2-7, with D maybe TRBD2 (6 bases). CDR1 and CDR2 (germline): SGHVS, FQNEAQ. The length of the CDR3 is 14 residues. V was shortened by 5 bases and J by 2 bases, with 13 bases between the two germline ends. In nucleotides, the CDR3 is TGTGCCAGCAGCCCGGACGGGAGAACCTACGAGCAGTACTTC. It yields the protein CASSPDGRTYEQYF.

The V and J genes are TRBV11-2 and TRBJ2-7; D possibly corresponds to TRBD1 (5 bases). Germline loops: CDR1 SGHAT, CDR2 FQNNGV. The CDR3 is made up of 13 amino acids. The germline V and J ends were trimmed by 8 bases and 5 bases, with 16 bases remaining between them. CDR3: CASSPRPRDEQYF. CDR3 in DNA: TGTGCCAGCTCACCACGACCCAGGGACGAGCAGTACTTC.

The chain couples TRBV28 to TRBJ2-7; D call uncertain. Germline-derived CDR1 and CDR2 are MDHEN and SYDVKM. Trimming shortened V by 6 bases and J by 2 bases, and 17 bases separated the two germline ends. This CDR3 has 15 residues. CDR3 nucleotide sequence: TGTGCCAGCAGCGGGTTCGATCCTCAACCCTACGAGCAGTACTTC. Residues: CASSGFDPQPYEQYF.

This chain uses TRBV15 with TRBJ2-2; unclear D gene. Germline CDR1 LNHNV, CDR2 YYDKDF (reference sequence). CDR3 length equals 12 residues. Between the trimmed V and J ends, which lost 2 bases and 7 bases, there was a span of 5 bases. CDR3 residues: CATSRSYGELFF. The CDR3 DNA reads TGTGCCACCAGCAGAAGCTACGGGGAGCTGTTTTTT.

This clonotype was found many times. The CDR3 sequence: CASSQDKRMEETQYF. CDR3 DNA sequence: TGCGCCAGCAGCCAAGATAAGCGGATGGAAGAGACCCAGTACTTC. The V call is TRBV4-3, the J call TRBJ2-5, with a tentative D call TRBD2 (5 bases). V lost 0 bases to trimming and J lost 3 bases, with 11 bases between them. The CDR3 contains 15 residues. Germline CDR1 reads LGHNA; CDR2 reads YSLEER.

This clonotype was picked up many times. This chain joins TRBV7-8 and TRBJ2-5, with D unclear. Deletions cut 7 bases from V and 2 bases from J, with 5 bases between. The CDR3 runs 11 residues. Germline V gene sequence: CDR1 SGHVS, CDR2 FQNEAQ. The CDR3 DNA reads as TGTGCCAGCAACCTGCAAGAGACCCAGTACTTC. Translating gives CASNLQETQYF.

The chain is built from TRBV10-3 and TRBJ1-3; no clear D gene. The germline V and J ends were trimmed by 6 bases and 0 bases, with 9 bases remaining between them. CDR3 length: 14 residues. From germline, CDR1 is ENHRY and CDR2 SYGVKD. CDR3 sequence reads: CAISVESSGNTIYF. The CDR3, as DNA: TGTGCCATCAGCGTGGAAAGCTCTGGAAACACCATATATTTT.

This clonotype was detected a few times. J is TRBJ2-7 and V is TRBV12-3 or TRBV12-4; 11 nucleotides agree with TRBD2. The CDR3 extends over 17 amino acids. The J segment lost 0 bases and the V segment lost 5 bases, leaving 9 bases of the junction unmatched. CDR3 bases: TGTGCCAGCAGTGACAGTGGGGGACTAGCGGTCTCCTACGAGCAGTACTTC. Protein sequence: CASSDSGGLAVSYEQYF.

This clonotype was seen many times. The chain links TRBV6-5 to TRBJ1-2; the D is unclear. V was clipped by 5 bases and J by 5 bases, with 12 bases between them. This CDR3 has 13 residues. Looked up from germline, CDR1 is MNHEY and CDR2 is SVGAGI. CDR3 protein: CASSGQITYGYTF. The CDR3 bases are TGTGCCAGCAGTGGGCAGATTACATATGGCTACACCTTC.

In its sample, this clonotype was seen many times. V gene TRBV11-2 combines with J gene TRBJ2-7; D ambiguous. V was cut by 3 bases and J by 3 bases, with 9 bases left in between. There are 13 residues in the CDR3. CDR1 is SGHAT and CDR2 is FQNNGV in the germline V gene. CDR3: CASSLGRLYEQYF. The CDR3 bases are TGTGCCAGCAGCTTGGGCAGACTCTACGAGCAGTACTTC. Filled out from reference TRBV11-2 and TRBJ2-7, the complete variable domain reads EAGVAQSPRYKIIEKRQSVAFWCNPISGHATLYWYQQILGQGPKLLIQFQNNGVVDDSQLPKDRFSAERLKGVDSTLKIQPAKLEDSAVYLCASSLGRLYEQYFGPGTRLTVT.